The 12 T cell receptor beta chains below all came from one sample that was sequenced in a study of cytomegalovirus exposure and HLA in healthy donors. 13 Jbeta primers and 60 Vbeta primers were used for the PCR. The data were produced by immunoSEQ multiplex PCR, yet TCRdb's version contains in-frame clones alone and is incomplete. The sample comprises 150,000 or so clones, roughly 75% of which are singletons, and around 10% rests with the top ten. Sequences were obtained from PBMCs. The receptors were gathered from a man aged 18-30 years in good health and CMV-seropositive.

The chain carries TRBV10-3 and TRBJ2-1; TRBD2 might be the D (6 bases). This CDR3 has 14 residues. Germline assignment: CDR1 ENHRY and CDR2 SYGVKD. Trimming cost V 4 bases and J 6 bases, with 13 bases left between them. For the CDR3, the DNA is TGTGCCATCAGTGGGGGTCCTAGCGTCAATGAGCAGTTCTTC. Translating gives CAISGGPSVNEQFF.

The J gene is TRBJ1-3, the V gene TRBV7-2, with 7 bases lining up with TRBD1. The V gene end was trimmed by 4 bases and the J gene end by 0 bases; junction bases not matched to a gene: 6. The CDR3 runs to 16 residues. Germline CDR1 is SGHTA and CDR2 is FQGNSA. The CDR3 spells CASSSTGTTSGNTIYF. CDR3 nucleotide sequence: TGTGCCAGCAGCTCGACAGGGACGACCTCTGGAAACACCATATATTTT.

The chain employs TRBV28 and TRBJ1-1; tentative D call: TRBD1 (6 bases). In germline, CDR1 is MDHEN, CDR2 SYDVKM. V was trimmed by 6 bases and J by 3 bases, leaving 8 bases between them. The CDR3 runs 12 residues. The CDR3 spells CASSHRDTEAFF. DNA for the CDR3: TGTGCCAGCAGCCACAGGGACACTGAAGCTTTCTTT.

The chain employs TRBV6-5 and TRBJ2-7; 7 bases align to TRBD2. The V segment lost 4 bases and the J segment 5 bases; nucleotides outside the gene matches: 8. Germline loops: CDR1 MNHEY, CDR2 SVGAGI. CDR3 length: 14 residues. CDR3 in DNA: TGTGCCAGCAGTTGGGGGGGGTCCGCGAACGAGCAGTACTTC. Translated: CASSWGGSANEQYF.

This clone was counted a few times. The chain employs TRBV7-6 and TRBJ2-7, with D maybe TRBD2 (6 bases). This CDR3 spans 15 amino acids. Germline CDR1 SGHVS, CDR2 FNYEAQ. The V and J ends lost 6 bases and 4 bases respectively, with 19 bases between them. The CDR3 sequence: CASSNAAGYLYEQYF. For the CDR3, the DNA is TGTGCCAGCAGTAATGCCGCGGGGTACTTATACGAGCAGTACTTC.

This chain connects TRBV14 to TRBJ2-6; a possible D gene is TRBD1 (6 bases). The CDR3 consists of 17 residues. Trimming stripped 3 bases from V and 0 bases from J, with 12 bases between. The germline CDR1 and CDR2 sequences are SGHDN and FVKESK. CDR3 loop: CASSQTGASSGANVLTF. Written as DNA, the CDR3 is TGTGCCAGCAGCCAGACAGGTGCGTCCTCTGGGGCCAACGTCCTGACTTTC.

The chain links TRBV9 to TRBJ2-3; 14 bases are shared with TRBD2. Trimming cost V 3 bases and J 9 bases; bases outside gene matches: 6. CDR3 length: 15 amino acids. CDR1 SGDLS and CDR2 YYNGEE come from the germline V gene. The CDR3 spells CASSGLAGGPKTQYF. DNA for the CDR3: TGTGCCAGCAGCGGACTAGCGGGAGGGCCGAAGACGCAGTATTTT.

The CDR3 spells CASSSRLAGEQETQYF. CDR3 sequence (DNA): TGTGCCAGCAGCTCAAGACTAGCGGGAGAACAAGAGACCCAGTACTTC. The chain combines TRBV5-4 with TRBJ2-5, with TRBD2 identical over 12 bases. The CDR3 covers 16 residues. After removal of 3 bases from V and 2 bases from J, the junction contained 5 bases not matched to a gene. In germline, CDR1 is SGHNT, CDR2 YYREEE (reference sequence).

The rearrangement joins TRBV27 to TRBJ2-1, with 8 nucleotides matching TRBD2. CDR3 length: 16 residues. With V trimmed by 7 bases and J by 5 bases, 13 bases remained unmatched. CDR1 MNHEY and CDR2 SMNVEV come from the germline V gene (reference sequence). The CDR3 spells CASTPREREINNEQFF. The CDR3, as DNA: TGTGCCAGCACCCCGAGGGAGCGGGAGATAAACAATGAGCAGTTCTTC.

The V call is TRBV5-1, the J call TRBJ2-5, with 7 nucleotides matching TRBD1. V was clipped by 5 bases and J by 2 bases; unmatched bases: 3. This CDR3 has 13 amino acids. Germline CDR1 is SGHRS and CDR2 is YFSETQ. The CDR3 loop is CASSRTGQETQYF. The DNA of the CDR3 is TGCGCCAGCAGTAGGACAGGACAAGAGACCCAGTACTTC.

This clone showed up just a few times. The chain combines TRBV7-8 with TRBJ2-7; D is uncertain. In germline, CDR1 is SGHVS, CDR2 FQNEAQ. The CDR3 sequence is 13 residues long. V lost 2 bases and J lost 3, with 8 bases in between. The CDR3 is CASSLSSDYEQYF. The CDR3 nucleotides are TGTGCCAGCAGCTTAAGCAGCGACTACGAGCAGTACTTC.

The V gene is TRBV5-6, the J gene TRBJ1-1, with D tentatively TRBD1 (6 bases). Germline assignment: CDR1 SGHDT and CDR2 YYEEEE. The CDR3 is 16 amino acids. Trimming cost V 2 bases and J 4 bases, with 18 bases left between them. In nucleotides, the CDR3 is TGTGCCAGCAGCTTACTTCCGACAGGTTTGGGCACTGAAGCTTTCTTT. Encoded protein: CASSLLPTGLGTEAFF.